One sample yielded the 25 T cell receptor beta chains listed below, sequenced in a study of blood T cells in healthy people across ages. With a J-beta primer mix and a sample-barcoded 5' primer, a second PCR ran about 6 to 11 cycles. TCRdb used MiXCR to reprocess the 5' RACE reads, holding one entry per CDR3 protein. The data contain approximately 1,000,000 distinct CDR3 sequences, less than 45% of them singletons. The source material was blood. These receptors all stem from a man younger than 30 in good health.

The chain employs TRBV6-6 and TRBJ1-4; no clear D gene. There are 15 residues in the CDR3. The V and J ends lost 5 bases and 0 bases respectively, with 10 bases between them. From germline, CDR1 is MNHNY and CDR2 SVGAGI (reference sequence). The CDR3 nucleotides are TGTGCCAGCAGTCCCACGATTGCAACTAATGAAAAACTGTTTTTT. Its protein product is CASSPTIATNEKLFF.

This clonotype has a handful of counts. The rearrangement joins TRBV12-3 or TRBV12-4 to TRBJ1-2; D gene uncertain. This CDR3 is built from 15 residues. The V end was cut by 6 bases, the J end by 4 bases, with 18 bases between. CDR3 nucleotide sequence: TGTGCCAGCAGCACGACGGGGTCCGGAGTCTATGGCTACACCTTC. This sequence encodes CASSTTGSGVYGYTF.

This clonotype was seen more than once but under ten times. The gene calls are TRBV5-1 and TRBJ2-1; the D gene is possibly TRBD1 (5 bases). This CDR3 is built from 16 residues. CDR1 and CDR2 from the germline V gene are SGHRS and YFSETQ. V lost 3 bases and J lost 0, with 13 bases in between. The CDR3, as DNA: TGCGCCAGCAGCTGGCGCCAGGGCAGCTCCTACAATGAGCAGTTCTTC. Its translation is CASSWRQGSSYNEQFF.

The chain joins TRBV6-2 or TRBV6-3 to TRBJ2-3; 12 bases are shared with TRBD2. CDR1 MNHEY and CDR2 SVGEGT come from the germline V gene. J lost 5 bases, V lost 8 bases, and 5 bases had no gene match. The CDR3 sequence is 14 residues long. CDR3 in amino acids: CASATSGGRDTQYF. The CDR3 DNA is TGTGCCAGCGCCACTAGCGGGGGGCGAGATACGCAGTATTTT.

This chain links TRBV6-5 with TRBJ1-4; D not resolved. Germline V CDR1 and CDR2: MNHEY, SVGAGI. Trimming pared 6 bases from V and 5 bases from J, leaving 16 bases between. The CDR3 sequence is 15 residues long. In DNA form, the CDR3 reads TGTGCCAGCAGGACCGACGGGTCTTCGAATGAAAAACTGTTTTTT. Translating it yields CASRTDGSSNEKLFF.

This clonotype was detected a few times. The chain is built from TRBV27 and TRBJ1-2, with 8 nucleotides matching TRBD1. J lost 7 bases, V lost 5 bases, and 9 bases had no gene match. The CDR3 loop spans 14 amino acids. From germline, CDR1 is MNHEY and CDR2 SMNVEV (reference sequence). CDR3: CASSPGQGDGGYTF. CDR3 nucleotide sequence: TGTGCCAGCAGTCCCGGACAGGGCGACGGTGGCTACACCTTC.

Comments on this clonotype: The junction and the germline gene differ at one end; a read error may be behind it. J is TRBJ2-3 and V is TRBV6-2 or TRBV6-3, with 8 bases lining up with TRBD1. Germline CDR1 MNHEY, CDR2 SVGEGT. The CDR3 is 14 residues long. CDR3 residues: CASRLATGADTQYF. The CDR3 nucleotides read TGTGCCAGCAGACTGGCGACAGGGGCAGACACGCAGTATTTT.

This clonotype has only a few counts. The chain uses TRBV20-1 and TRBJ2-3; D tentatively reads TRBD1 or TRBD2 (5 bases each). V dropped 3 bases and J dropped 2 bases, with 30 bases sitting between them. CDR1 DFQATT and CDR2 SNEGSKA come from the germline V gene (reference sequence). This CDR3 comprises 20 residues. The CDR3 loop reads CSASRWGPQVKSELTDTQYF. CDR3 DNA sequence: TGCAGTGCTAGTCGCTGGGGACCTCAAGTAAAAAGCGAACTCACAGATACGCAGTATTTT.

The V call is TRBV6-2 or TRBV6-3, the J call TRBJ2-7; 9 nucleotides match TRBD2. V trimming: 0 bases; J trimming: 0 bases; junction bases outside the gene matches: 12. CDR3 length: 19 residues. Germline CDR1 is MNHEY and CDR2 is SVGEGT. CDR3 sequence: CASSYSSFLAGRSSYEQYF. The CDR3 coding sequence is TGTGCCAGCAGTTACTCGAGTTTCCTAGCGGGAAGGAGCTCCTACGAGCAGTACTTC.

This chain connects TRBV6-2 or TRBV6-3 to TRBJ2-1, with TRBD2 as a possible D gene (6 bases). The V end lost 0 bases, the J end lost 3 bases, and 6 bases lay between the germline ends. The CDR3 totals 14 residues. Per the germline V gene, CDR1 is MNHEY and CDR2 is SVGEGT. The CDR3 loop reads CASSYSGLYNEQFF. CDR3 coding DNA: TGTGCCAGCAGTTACTCGGGACTCTACAATGAGCAGTTCTTC.

At least ten counts were recorded for this clonotype. This chain joins TRBV10-3 and TRBJ2-5; D is perhaps TRBD1 (7 bases). Germline loops: CDR1 ENHRY, CDR2 SYGVKD. V was shortened by 2 bases and J by 0 bases, with 16 bases between the two germline ends. The CDR3 runs to 17 residues. CDR3 sequence: CAISENSRGADQETQYF. The DNA for the CDR3 is TGTGCCATCAGTGAGAACAGCAGGGGGGCTGACCAAGAGACCCAGTACTTC.

The sample holds a few counts of this clonotype. The CDR3 DNA reads as TGTGCCAGCAGCCTGGGGCCAGGGTATAACCAGCCCCAGCATTTT. Translating gives CASSLGPGYNQPQHF. This chain connects TRBV3-1 to TRBJ1-5; the D gene is possibly TRBD1 (5 bases). The CDR3 loop spans 15 amino acids. Germline loops: CDR1 LGHDT, CDR2 YNNKEL (reference sequence). V was shortened by 4 bases and J by 7 bases, with 17 bases between the two germline ends.

The chain links TRBV10-3 to TRBJ1-1, with TRBD1 as a possible D gene (5 bases). Germline loops: CDR1 ENHRY, CDR2 SYGVKD. With 11 bases removed from V and 6 bases from J, the gap between germline ends came to 16 bases. The CDR3 length is 12 residues. CDR3 bases: TGTGCCTCGGGGTCCGACAGATCTGAAGCTTTCTTT. This encodes CASGSDRSEAFF.

This chain uses TRBV6-1 with TRBJ2-5; possibly TRBD2 for D (6 bases). The V end was cut by 1 base, the J end by 11 bases, with 17 bases between. Germline values: CDR1 MNHNS, CDR2 SASEGT. The CDR3 is 14 residues long. The CDR3 sequence is CASSEGGGRNEQYF. In DNA, the CDR3 is TGTGCCAGCAGTGAAGGAGGAGGGAGAAATGAGCAGTACTTC.

The genes are TRBV25-1 and TRBJ1-2, with D possibly being TRBD1 (6 bases). The V end lost 8 bases, the J end lost 2 bases, and 9 bases lay between the germline ends. The length of the CDR3 is 12 residues. Germline V gives CDR1 MGHDK, CDR2 SYGVNS. In DNA, the CDR3 is TGTGCCAGCCAAACAGGGAACTATGGCTACACCTTC. Translation gives CASQTGNYGYTF.

In its sample, this clonotype was seen a few times. This chain links TRBV29-1 with TRBJ2-4, with unresolved D. Germline lookup yields CDR1 SQVTM and CDR2 ANQGSEA. The germline V and J ends were trimmed by 7 bases and 2 bases, with 12 bases remaining between them. This CDR3 is 13 amino acids long. In DNA form, the CDR3 reads TGCAGCGCCTTAAAGGATACCAAAAACATTCAGTACTTC. Residues: CSALKDTKNIQYF.

This clonotype was seen only once. This rearrangement joins TRBV5-1 to TRBJ2-1; 12 bases map to TRBD1. CDR1 SGHRS and CDR2 YFSETQ come from the germline V gene. The CDR3 sequence is 16 residues long. V lost 3 bases to trimming and J lost 9 bases; unmatched junction nucleotides: 10. This CDR3 reads CASSWGGGTGGSEQFF. The DNA of the CDR3 is TGCGCCAGCAGCTGGGGAGGAGGGACAGGGGGCAGTGAGCAGTTCTTC.

The J gene is TRBJ1-2, the V gene TRBV7-2; possibly TRBD1 for D (5 bases). Germline CDR1 reads SGHTA; CDR2 reads FQGNSA. The V and J ends lost 0 bases and 6 bases respectively, with 14 bases between them. The CDR3 length is 15 residues. The CDR3 DNA reads as TGTGCCAGCAGCTTAGCAGAACTACAGGTCAATGGCTACACCTTC. Translating it yields CASSLAELQVNGYTF.

This clonotype has more than one count but fewer than ten. The rearrangement uses TRBV12-3 or TRBV12-4 and TRBJ1-1; D unclear. This CDR3 is 12 amino acids long. V dropped 7 bases and J dropped 5 bases, with 11 bases sitting between them. CDR3 DNA: TGTGCCAGCAAGTTTCGGGGAACTGAAGCTTTCTTT. Its translation: CASKFRGTEAFF.

This clonotype appeared a few times. The chain is built from TRBV20-1 and TRBJ2-5; the D gene is possibly TRBD2 (5 bases). V was trimmed by 4 bases and J by 5 bases, leaving 11 bases between them. CDR3 length: 12 amino acids. Germline V gene data show CDR1 as DFQATT and CDR2 as SNEGSKA (reference sequence). The CDR3 DNA is TGCAGTGCTACCGGACCGGGGGAGACCCAGTACTTC. Amino acid sequence: CSATGPGETQYF.

In this sample, this clonotype turned up a few times. This rearrangement joins TRBV20-1 to TRBJ2-5; 11 nucleotides align to TRBD1. The CDR3 loop spans 14 amino acids. Germline V gives CDR1 DFQATT, CDR2 SNEGSKA (reference sequence). The V gene end was trimmed by 3 bases and the J gene end by 11 bases; junction bases not matched to a gene: 11. The CDR3 DNA follows: TGCAGTGCTAGGGGGGACAGGGGGTCGAATGAGCAGTACTTC. This gives the protein CSARGDRGSNEQYF.

This clonotype showed up just a few times. The V call is TRBV20-1, the J call TRBJ2-1, with a possible D match to TRBD1 (6 bases). The CDR3 contains 14 residues. Germline assignment: CDR1 DFQATT and CDR2 SNEGSKA (reference sequence). Trimming pared 5 bases from V and 1 base from J, leaving 12 bases between. CDR3 region: CSAEAGQSYNEQFF. DNA for the CDR3: TGCAGTGCTGAGGCTGGACAGTCCTACAATGAGCAGTTCTTC.

The chain is built from TRBV19 and TRBJ2-1; TRBD2 agrees at 9 bases. The germline V gene has CDR1 LNHDA and CDR2 SQIVND (reference sequence). The CDR3 has 16 residues. The ends lost 6 bases at V and 0 bases at J; junction bases unmatched: 6. CDR3 region: CASRTYSGGSYNEQFF. CDR3 DNA sequence: TGTGCCAGTAGGACCTATAGCGGGGGCTCCTACAATGAGCAGTTCTTC.

This rearrangement joins TRBV7-2 to TRBJ1-1; no reliable D call. From germline, CDR1 is SGHTA and CDR2 FQGNSA. Trimming shortened V by 5 bases and J by 1 base, and 14 bases separated the two germline ends. The CDR3 length is 15 residues. The CDR3 reads CASSQWGSANTEAFF. DNA for the CDR3: TGTGCCAGCAGCCAGTGGGGTTCAGCGAACACTGAAGCTTTCTTT.

In nucleotides, the CDR3 is TGTGCCAGCAGCCAAGATTTAGCGGTACAAGAGACCCAGTACTTC. This gives the protein CASSQDLAVQETQYF. The chain has TRBV4-2 and TRBJ2-5; TRBD2 is a possible D gene (6 bases). The CDR3 consists of 15 residues. The germline V and J ends were trimmed by 0 bases and 2 bases, with 10 bases remaining between them. CDR1 LGHNA and CDR2 YNFKEQ come from the germline V gene.